Detailed here is one TCR beta chain. CDR1 is SGHTA and CDR2 is FQGNSA in the germline V gene. The junction had 3 bases not matched to a gene; V was cut back by 5 bases and J by 6 bases. The CDR3 has 13 residues. The data were obtained in a study of blood T cell repertoires in COVID-19. Clones were sequenced by immunoSEQ multiplex PCR, and TCRdb holds only the in-frame ones, with some missing. Of about 200,000 clones in the sample, approximately 85% were seen once. The material sequenced was peripheral blood. V usage is TRBV7-2 and J usage is TRBJ1-5, with TRBD1 matching 8 bases. The sequence came from a woman older than 75 with acute or convalescent COVID-19. The CDR3 region has the DNA TGTGCCAGCAGCATCACAGGGGGTCAGCCCCAGCATTTT. Translating gives CASSITGGQPQHF.